This TCR beta chain was identified in a study of cytomegalovirus exposure and HLA in healthy donors. Both 60 Vbeta primers and 13 Jbeta primers went into the PCR. The method was immunoSEQ multiplex PCR; TCRdb's version includes in-frame clones alone and lacks a portion of them. The table includes tens of thousands of clones, around 76% detected once. Study-wide points: The likely origin of a cluster of highly shared sequence variants was a sequencing artifact. 15,000 to 20,000 TCR beta sequences were associated with HLA alleles at 0.05 false discovery rate in a later analysis. The authors reported that TCR beta sequences could predict HLA-A and HLA-B alleles. These predictions were accurate for most subjects in the first cohort. Productive rates of about 90% or about 30% were seen for most TCR beta V segments in an earlier analysis.

Worth noting for this clone: Its antigen is still unknown.

This CDR3 is built from 13 residues. From germline, CDR1 is SGHRS and CDR2 YFSETQ. The junction had 4 bases not matched to a gene; V was cut back by 4 bases and J by 6 bases. The specimen was PBMCs. The chain links TRBV5-1 to TRBJ2-3, with 8 positions matching TRBD2. This clonotype originated in a man younger than 45 in good health and CMV-seronegative. The CDR3 DNA reads TGCGCCAGCAGCCAGACTAGCGTCGATACGCAGTATTTT. This gives the protein CASSQTSVDTQYF.